This T cell receptor beta chain was recorded in a study of T cell repertoires in cytomegalovirus infection. Looking at the study overall: Matching HLA type and CMV infection were both indicated by public TCR beta signatures. The study, taken as a whole, reports: The study found HLA-C-restricted CMV-specific TCR beta clonotypes dominating the ex vivo response. Identification of carriers of CMV plus the relevant HLA was performed using cumulative public TCR beta family frequency.

In its sample, this clonotype was seen many times. Its antigen is still unknown. V was clipped by 1 base and J by 2 bases, with 12 bases between them. The CDR3 covers 15 residues. Per germline, CDR1 MNHNS and CDR2 SASEGT. Each CDR3 protein gets one entry after TCRdb re-called the reads with MiXCR. The sample gives 750,000 to 950,000 distinct CDR3 sequences, roughly 29% of which show up once; around 13% is in the top ten. The rearrangement uses TRBV6-1 and TRBJ2-7; unclear D gene. This TCR was sampled from a human donor in good health (CMV status not recorded). Some clones in this sample may be carry-over from other donors' samples. The material was cultured CD8+ T cells from PBMCs, obtained from culture after CMV antigen stimulation. This CDR3 reads CASSEGPGPPYEQYF. CDR3 DNA sequence: TGTGCCAGCAGTGAAGGACCCGGTCCTCCCTACGAGCAGTACTTC.